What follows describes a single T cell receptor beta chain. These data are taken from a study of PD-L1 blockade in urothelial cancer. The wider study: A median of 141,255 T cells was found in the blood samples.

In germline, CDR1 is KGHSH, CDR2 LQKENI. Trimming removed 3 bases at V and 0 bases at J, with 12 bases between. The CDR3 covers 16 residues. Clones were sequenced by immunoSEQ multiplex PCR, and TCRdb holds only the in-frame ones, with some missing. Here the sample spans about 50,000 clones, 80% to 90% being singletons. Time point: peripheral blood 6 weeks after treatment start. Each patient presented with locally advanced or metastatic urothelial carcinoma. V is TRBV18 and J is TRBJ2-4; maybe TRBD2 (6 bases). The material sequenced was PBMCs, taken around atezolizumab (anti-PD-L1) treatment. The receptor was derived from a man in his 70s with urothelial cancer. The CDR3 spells CASSPPGLGAKNIQYF. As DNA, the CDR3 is TGTGCCAGCTCACCGCCGGGACTGGGAGCCAAAAACATTCAGTACTTC.